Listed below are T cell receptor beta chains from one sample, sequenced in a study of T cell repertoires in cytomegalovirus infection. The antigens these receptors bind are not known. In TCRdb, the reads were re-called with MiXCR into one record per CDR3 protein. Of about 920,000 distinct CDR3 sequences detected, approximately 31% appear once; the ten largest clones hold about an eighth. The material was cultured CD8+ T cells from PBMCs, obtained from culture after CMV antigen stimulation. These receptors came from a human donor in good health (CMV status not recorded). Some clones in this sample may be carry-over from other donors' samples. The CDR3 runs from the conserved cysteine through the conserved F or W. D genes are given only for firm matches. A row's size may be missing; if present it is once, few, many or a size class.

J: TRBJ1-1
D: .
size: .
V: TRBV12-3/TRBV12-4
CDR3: CASSLVWRGRDTEAFF
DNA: TGTGCCAGCAGTTTAGTCTGGAGGGGGAGGGACACTGAAGCTTTCTTT

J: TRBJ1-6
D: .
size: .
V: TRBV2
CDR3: CASILRTELASGLHF
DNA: TGTGCCAGCATTCTTCGTACAGAATTGGCCTCGGGCCTCCACTTT

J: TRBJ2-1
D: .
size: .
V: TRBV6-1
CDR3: CASRRLEGYNEQFF
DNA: TGTGCCAGCAGAAGACTAGAAGGATACAATGAGCAGTTCTTC

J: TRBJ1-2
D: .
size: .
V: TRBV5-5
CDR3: CASSGAGIYGYTF
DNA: TGTGCCAGCAGTGGCGCCGGGATCTATGGCTACACCTTC

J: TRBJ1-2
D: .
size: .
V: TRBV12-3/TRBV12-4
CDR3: CASSSSGERPLYGYTF
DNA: TGTGCCAGCAGTTCTTCAGGGGAACGGCCCCTATATGGCTACACCTTC

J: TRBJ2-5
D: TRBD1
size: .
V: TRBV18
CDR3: CAISPPGQGKEETQYF
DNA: TGTGCCATCTCACCCCCTGGACAGGGCAAGGAAGAGACCCAGTACTTC

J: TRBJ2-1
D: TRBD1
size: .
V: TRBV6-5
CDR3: CASSYSRQGRYNEQFF
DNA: TGTGCCAGCAGTTACTCGAGACAGGGGCGCTACAATGAGCAGTTCTTC

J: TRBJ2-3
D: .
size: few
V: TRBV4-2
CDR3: CASRGSFDTQYF
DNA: TGTGCCAGCAGGGGTAGTTTTGATACGCAGTATTTT

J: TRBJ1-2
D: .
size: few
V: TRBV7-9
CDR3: CASSSPGHYPSNGYTF
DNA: TGTGCCAGCAGCTCCCCGGGACATTACCCCAGCAATGGCTACACCTTC

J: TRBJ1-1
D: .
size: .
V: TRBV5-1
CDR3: CASSLEGGIMTEAFF
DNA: TGCGCCAGCAGCTTGGAGGGGGGGATTATGACTGAAGCTTTCTTT

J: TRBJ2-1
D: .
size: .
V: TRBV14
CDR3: CASSRARYEHKYREQFF
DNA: TGTGCCAGCAGCCGAGCTCGCTACGAACACAAGTATAGGGAGCAGTTCTTC

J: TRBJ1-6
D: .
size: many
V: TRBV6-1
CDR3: CASSLYSAPESLHF
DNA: TGTGCCAGCAGTTTGTACAGCGCCCCCGAGTCTCTCCACTTT

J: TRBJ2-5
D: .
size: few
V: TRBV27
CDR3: CATMRGAYQETQYF
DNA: TGTGCCACGATGAGGGGAGCGTACCAAGAGACCCAGTACTTC

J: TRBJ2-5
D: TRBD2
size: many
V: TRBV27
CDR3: CASSVTGTKMETQYF
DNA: TGTGCCAGCAGTGTCACCGGGACTAAAATGGAGACCCAGTACTTC

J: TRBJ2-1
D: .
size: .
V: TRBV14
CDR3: CASSQVYGNEQFF
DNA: TGTGCCAGCAGCCAAGTGTACGGCAATGAGCAGTTCTTC

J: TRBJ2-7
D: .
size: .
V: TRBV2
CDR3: CASSEAWSGTDEQYF
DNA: TGTGCCAGCAGTGAAGCGTGGTCAGGGACGGACGAGCAGTACTTC

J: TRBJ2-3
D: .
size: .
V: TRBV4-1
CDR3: CASSQVPSPDTQYF
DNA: TGCGCCAGCAGCCAAGTGCCATCGCCAGATACGCAGTATTTT

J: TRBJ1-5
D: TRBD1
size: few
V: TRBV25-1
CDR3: CASSPTTGLGQPQHF
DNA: TGTGCCAGCAGCCCCACGACAGGGCTGGGTCAGCCCCAGCATTTT

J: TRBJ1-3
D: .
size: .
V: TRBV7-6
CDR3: CASSLEGFAIYF
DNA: TGTGCCAGCAGTTTAGAAGGGTTCGCCATATATTTT

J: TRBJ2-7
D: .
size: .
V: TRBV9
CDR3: CASSRGDYEQYF
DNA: TGTGCCAGCAGTCGGGGAGACTACGAGCAGTACTTC

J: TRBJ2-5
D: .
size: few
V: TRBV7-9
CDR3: CASSSPVVPDGTQYF
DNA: TGTGCCAGCAGCTCCCCAGTGGTGCCTGATGGGACCCAGTACTTC

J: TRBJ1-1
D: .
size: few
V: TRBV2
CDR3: CARKVTGKGYTEAFF
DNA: TGTGCCCGAAAAGTCACAGGGAAAGGGTACACTGAAGCTTTCTTT

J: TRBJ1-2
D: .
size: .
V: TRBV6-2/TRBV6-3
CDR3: CASSDGPFGGLPYGYTF
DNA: TGTGCCAGCAGTGACGGGCCGTTTGGGGGGCTCCCCTATGGCTACACCTTC

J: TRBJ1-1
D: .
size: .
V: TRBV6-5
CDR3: CASSSILRGDNTEAFF
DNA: TGTGCCAGCAGTTCCATTCTCAGGGGAGATAACACTGAAGCTTTCTTT

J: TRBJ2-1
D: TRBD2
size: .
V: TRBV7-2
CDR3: CASSLTPGSGGPNGYNEQFF
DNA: TGTGCCAGCAGCTTAACCCCGGGTAGCGGGGGGCCTAATGGTTACAATGAGCAGTTCTTC

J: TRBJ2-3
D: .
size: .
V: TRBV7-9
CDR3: CASSQSHGPSTDTQYF
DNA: TGTGCCAGCAGCCAGTCTCACGGACCTAGCACAGATACGCAGTATTTT

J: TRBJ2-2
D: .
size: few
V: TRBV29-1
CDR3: CSVESRDIGNTGELFF
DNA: TGCAGCGTTGAATCCCGGGACATTGGGAACACCGGGGAGCTGTTTTTT

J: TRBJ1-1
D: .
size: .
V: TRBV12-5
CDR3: CASGLMGPRGLEAFF
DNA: TGTGCTAGTGGTTTGATGGGACCCAGGGGACTTGAAGCTTTCTTT

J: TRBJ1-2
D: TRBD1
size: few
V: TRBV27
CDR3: CASRRDRGQGYTF
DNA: TGTGCCAGCAGGCGAGACAGGGGGCAGGGCTACACCTTC

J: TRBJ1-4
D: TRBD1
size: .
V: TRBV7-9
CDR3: CASSAPAARTGAFEKLFF
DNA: TGTGCCAGCAGCGCGCCGGCCGCCCGGACAGGGGCCTTTGAAAAACTGTTTTTT

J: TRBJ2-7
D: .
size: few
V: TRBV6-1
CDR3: CASSGRRVGGDEQYF
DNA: TGTGCCAGCAGTGGTAGGAGGGTTGGAGGGGACGAGCAGTACTTC

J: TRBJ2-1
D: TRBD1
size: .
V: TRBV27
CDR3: CASSLFSRDRGNNEQFF
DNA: TGTGCCAGCAGTTTATTCTCCCGGGACAGGGGGAACAATGAGCAGTTCTTC

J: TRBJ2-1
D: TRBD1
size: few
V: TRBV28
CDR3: CASRTPNRDRGLSYNEQFF
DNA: TGTGCCAGCAGGACACCCAACCGGGACAGGGGATTGTCCTACAATGAGCAGTTCTTC

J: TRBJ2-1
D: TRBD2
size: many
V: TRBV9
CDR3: CASSVAGLAAYNEQFF
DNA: TGTGCCAGCAGCGTAGCGGGGCTAGCGGCCTACAATGAGCAGTTCTTC

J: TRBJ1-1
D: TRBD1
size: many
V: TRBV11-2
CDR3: CASSFWDRRGDTEAFF
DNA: TGTGCCAGCAGCTTTTGGGACAGAAGAGGGGACACTGAAGCTTTCTTT

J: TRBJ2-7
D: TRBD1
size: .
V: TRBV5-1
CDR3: CASGFPGTGVPYEQYF
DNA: TGCGCCAGCGGATTCCCCGGGACAGGGGTCCCCTACGAGCAGTACTTC

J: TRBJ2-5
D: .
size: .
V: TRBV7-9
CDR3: CASSLRGRAQETQYF
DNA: TGTGCCAGCAGCTTAAGGGGCAGGGCCCAAGAGACCCAGTACTTC

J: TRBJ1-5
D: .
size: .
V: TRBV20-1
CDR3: CSTRKLRAATNQPQHF
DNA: TGCAGCACAAGAAAGTTGCGTGCAGCGACTAATCAGCCCCAGCATTTT

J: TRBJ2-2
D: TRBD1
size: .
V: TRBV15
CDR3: CATNGPARGNTGELFF
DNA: TGTGCCACCAACGGTCCCGCCAGGGGGAATACCGGGGAGCTGTTTTTT

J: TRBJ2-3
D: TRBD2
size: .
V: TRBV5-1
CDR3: CASSSGTSGGAGDTQYF
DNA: TGCGCCAGCAGCTCCGGGACTAGCGGGGGGGCCGGAGATACGCAGTATTTT

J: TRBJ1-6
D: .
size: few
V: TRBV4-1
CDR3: CASSQDPDSPLHF
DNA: TGCGCCAGCAGCCAAGATCCGGATTCACCCCTCCACTTT

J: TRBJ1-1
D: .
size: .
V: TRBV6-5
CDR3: CASSYSQGGQNTEAFF
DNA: TGTGCCAGCAGTTACTCACAAGGGGGGCAGAACACTGAAGCTTTCTTT

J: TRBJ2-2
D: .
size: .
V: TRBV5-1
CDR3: CASSLTGRGTGELFF
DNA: TGCGCCAGCAGCTTGACAGGACGTGGCACCGGGGAGCTGTTTTTT

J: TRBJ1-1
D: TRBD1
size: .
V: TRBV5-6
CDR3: CASSPPGQHMNTEAFF
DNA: TGTGCCAGCTCCCCCCCGGGACAGCACATGAACACTGAAGCTTTCTTT

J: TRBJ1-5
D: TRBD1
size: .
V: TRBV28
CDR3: CASSPDRGGGPFNQPQHF
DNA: TGTGCCAGCAGCCCCGACAGGGGAGGCGGGCCTTTCAATCAGCCCCAGCATTTT

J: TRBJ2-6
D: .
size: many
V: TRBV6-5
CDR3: CASSYRGSGANVLTF
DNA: TGTGCCAGCAGTTACAGGGGTTCTGGGGCCAACGTCCTGACTTTC

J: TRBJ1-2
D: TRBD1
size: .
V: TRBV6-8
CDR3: CASSSNTGGDVNYGYTF
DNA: TGTGCCAGCAGTTCCAATACAGGGGGCGATGTGAACTATGGCTACACCTTC

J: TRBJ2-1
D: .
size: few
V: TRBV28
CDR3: CASSFYRAYNEQFF
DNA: TGTGCCAGCAGTTTCTACAGGGCCTACAATGAGCAGTTCTTC

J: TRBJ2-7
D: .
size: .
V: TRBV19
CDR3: CASSIVGFHEQYF
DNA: TGTGCCAGTAGTATAGTCGGGTTTCACGAGCAGTACTTC

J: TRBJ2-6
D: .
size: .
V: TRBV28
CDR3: CASTPLDPSGANVLTF
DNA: TGTGCCAGCACCCCCCTGGACCCCTCTGGGGCCAACGTCCTGACTTTC

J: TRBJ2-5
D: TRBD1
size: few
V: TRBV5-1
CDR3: CASSPGRTGRQRETQYF
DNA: TGCGCCAGCAGCCCGGGCCGGACAGGGAGGCAGCGAGAGACCCAGTACTTC

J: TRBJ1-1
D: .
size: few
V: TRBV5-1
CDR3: CASSLEAEMNTEAFF
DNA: TGCGCCAGCAGCTTGGAGGCCGAGATGAACACTGAAGCTTTCTTT

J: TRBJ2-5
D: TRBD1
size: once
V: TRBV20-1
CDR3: CSARSILDREETQYF
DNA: TGCAGTGCTAGGTCGATCTTGGACAGGGAAGAGACCCAGTACTTC

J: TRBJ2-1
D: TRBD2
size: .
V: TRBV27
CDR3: CANSLLASGGQVEQFF
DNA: TGTGCCAACAGTTTATTGGCTAGCGGGGGGCAGGTTGAGCAGTTCTTC

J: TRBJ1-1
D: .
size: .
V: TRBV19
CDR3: CASIGLSNTEAFF
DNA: TGTGCCAGTATAGGGCTCTCGAACACTGAAGCTTTCTTT

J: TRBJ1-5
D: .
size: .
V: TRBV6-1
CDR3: CASSERGINQPQHF
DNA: TGTGCCAGCAGTGAACGGGGAATCAATCAGCCCCAGCATTTT

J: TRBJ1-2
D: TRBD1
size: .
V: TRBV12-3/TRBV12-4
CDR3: CASSSGQGGSYGYTF
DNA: TGTGCCAGCAGTTCGGGACAGGGGGGATCCTATGGCTACACCTTC

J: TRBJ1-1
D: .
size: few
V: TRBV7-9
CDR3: CASSFRGGVNTEAFF
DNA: TGTGCCAGCAGCTTTAGGGGGGGGGTGAACACTGAAGCTTTCTTT

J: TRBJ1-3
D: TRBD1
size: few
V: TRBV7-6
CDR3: CASSDRGQGLSGNTIYF
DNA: TGTGCCAGCAGCGACAGGGGCCAGGGCCTCTCTGGAAACACCATATATTTT